Presented here are 14 T cell receptor beta chains from one specimen sequenced in a study of beta chain features in type 1 diabetes. These TCRs are of unknown antigen specificity. The study, taken as a whole, reports: There was a moderate but significant shortening of TCRB CDR3s in all four CD4+ subsets of Type 1 diabetes patients.

Reverse transcribing all isolated RNA meant expressed TCRB transcripts were sequenced. Sequencing was performed with immunoSEQ multiplex PCR; in TCRdb, only in-frame clones are kept and a portion is missing. In the table there are hundreds of thousands of clones, roughly an eighth of which are singletons. Input material: naive CD4+ T cells from blood. These receptors originate from a man aged 18-30 years with type 1 diabetes.

The chain recombines TRBV18 with TRBJ1-1; 7 bases are a match to TRBD1. Germline-derived CDR1 and CDR2 are KGHSH and LQKENI. V gave up 3 bases and J gave up 8 bases; unmatched junction bases: 6. The CDR3 consists of 13 residues. CDR3 region: CASSPFDREEAFF. CDR3 DNA: TGTGCCAGCTCACCGTTCGACAGGGAAGAAGCTTTCTTT.

The chain couples TRBV4-2 to TRBJ1-5, with D possibly matching TRBD1 (5 bases). Germline V lookup: CDR1 LGHNA, CDR2 YNFKEQ. The V and J ends lost 1 base and 6 bases respectively, with 10 bases between them. The CDR3 is 14 amino acids. The DNA for the CDR3 is TGTGCCAGCAGCCAAGGGCAGGGTAGTCAGCCCCAGCATTTT. This gives the protein CASSQGQGSQPQHF.

This sequence joins TRBV7-9 and TRBJ2-2; D gene uncertain. Trimming cost V 7 bases and J 1 base, with 10 bases left between them. CDR1 and CDR2 (germline): SEHNR, FQNEAQ (reference sequence). The CDR3 covers 14 residues. CDR3 region: CASMVQRNTGELFF. CDR3 coding DNA: TGTGCCAGCATGGTACAGAGGAACACCGGGGAGCTGTTTTTT.

This chain joins TRBV29-1 and TRBJ1-1; D is possibly TRBD1 (6 bases). This CDR3 region has 13 residues. Trimming pared 1 base from V and 6 bases from J, leaving 12 bases between. Germline V lookup: CDR1 SQVTM, CDR2 ANQGSEA. The CDR3 reads CSVEARGGAEAFF. As DNA, the CDR3 is TGCAGCGTTGAAGCGCGAGGGGGAGCTGAAGCTTTCTTT.

This clone has only one observation. The genes are TRBV5-1 and TRBJ1-2, with D perhaps matching TRBD1 (6 bases). The CDR3 consists of 15 residues. V was pared by 3 bases and J by 8 bases, with 20 bases between. Germline CDR1 is SGHRS and CDR2 is YFSETQ. Here the CDR3 reads CASSSIGGTPQGYTF. The CDR3 DNA is TGCGCCAGCAGCTCCATTGGCGGGACACCCCAAGGCTACACCTTC.

This clone showed up just a few times. J is TRBJ2-5 and V is TRBV18, with 8 bases fitting TRBD2. Germline assignment: CDR1 KGHSH and CDR2 LQKENI. J was trimmed by 1 base and V by 3 bases; bases with no gene match: 4. The CDR3 loop spans 15 amino acids. CDR3 bases: TGTGCCAGCTCACCCAGAGCGGGGGCCCAAGAGACCCAGTACTTC. As protein: CASSPRAGAQETQYF.

The table lists this clone with a few counts. This sequence joins TRBV18 and TRBJ1-4, with 8 bases fitting TRBD1. V gave up 3 bases and J gave up 7 bases; unmatched junction bases: 4. Germline CDR1 reads KGHSH; CDR2 reads LQKENI. This CDR3 contains 14 residues. The CDR3 bases are TGTGCCAGCTCACCGCGGACAGGGACTGAAAAACTGTTTTTT. This codes for CASSPRTGTEKLFF.

This rearrangement joins TRBV14 to TRBJ2-1; D remains ambiguous. V gave up 5 bases and J gave up 12 bases, with 14 bases separating them. CDR1 is SGHDN, CDR2 FVKESK, per germline. The CDR3 has 12 residues. The CDR3 DNA sequence: TGTGCCAGCAGCAATTACAGCCTCACGCAGTTCTTC. Its translation: CASSNYSLTQFF.

There are a few counts of this clone. The CDR3 DNA is TGTGCCAGCAGCTTGGGAGGGGCTTCTAATGAAAAACTGTTTTTT. The encoded protein is CASSLGGASNEKLFF. The V and J genes are TRBV5-4 and TRBJ1-4; D is perhaps TRBD1 (5 bases). The CDR3 is 15 amino acids. Germline CDR1 and CDR2: SGHNT and YYREEE (reference sequence). The V and J ends lost 0 bases and 3 bases respectively, with 9 bases between them.

V gene TRBV19 combines with J gene TRBJ1-2; D not resolved. CDR1 is LNHDA, CDR2 SQIVND, per germline (reference sequence). The germline V and J ends were trimmed by 3 bases and 7 bases, with 15 bases remaining between them. The CDR3 has 14 residues. CDR3 protein: CASSIPGSPLGYTF. The CDR3 DNA sequence: TGTGCCAGTAGTATCCCAGGCAGTCCGCTTGGCTACACCTTC.

The chain employs TRBV10-3 and TRBJ1-2, with a weak D call TRBD1 (5 bases). V dropped 4 bases and J dropped 8 bases, with 23 bases sitting between them. CDR1 is ENHRY and CDR2 is SYGVKD in the germline V gene. This CDR3 region has 16 residues. In DNA, the CDR3 is TGTGCCATCAGTGTAGCCTCCAGGGACCGCCCTATCGGCTACACCTTC. Its translation is CAISVASRDRPIGYTF.

This clone has a handful of counts. Other DNA sequences in the same sample also yield this CDR3. The chain uses TRBV2 and TRBJ1-5; 10 positions match TRBD1. Per the germline V gene, CDR1 is SNHLY and CDR2 is FYNNEI. This CDR3 comprises 14 residues. V dropped 7 bases and J dropped 6; count of bases not matched to a gene: 6. The CDR3 DNA follows: TGTGCCAGCACCCGGACAGGGGGAGGTCAGCCCCAGCATTTT. Translation: CASTRTGGGQPQHF.

This chain links TRBV20-1 with TRBJ2-7; the D is unclear. Trimming took 4 bases from V and 6 from J, leaving 4 bases between them. The CDR3 spans 9 residues. Germline V lookup: CDR1 DFQATT, CDR2 SNEGSKA (reference sequence). The CDR3 here is CSAMSEQYF. DNA of the CDR3: TGCAGTGCTATGTCCGAGCAGTACTTC.

This clone showed up just a few times. The genes are TRBV29-1 and TRBJ2-1; 15 bases line up with TRBD2. J gave up 8 bases and V 3 bases, and 8 bases lay outside the gene matches. There are 16 residues in the CDR3. Germline assignment: CDR1 SQVTM and CDR2 ANQGSEA. CDR3 in DNA: TGCAGCGTTGATCAGGGACTAGCGGGGGGTCAGGATGAGCAGTTCTTC. This codes for CSVDQGLAGGQDEQFF.